This TCR beta chain was sequenced for a study of blood T cells in healthy people across ages. Study outcomes and limitations: Greater diversity and more naive CD4+ cells were seen in long-lived donors than in aged donors. Observed TCR beta diversity per million T cells went down as age went up. This fall followed a roughly linear course with age. The study found TCR beta diversity correlated strongly with naive T cell percentage.

A second PCR of roughly 7 to 11 cycles used a sample-barcoded 5' primer and a J-beta primer mix. TCRdb fed the 5' RACE reads into MiXCR, producing one record per CDR3 protein. The sample contains approximately 690,000 distinct CDR3 sequences, about 54% of which appear only once. Per germline, CDR1 SGHRS and CDR2 YFSETQ. The V end lost 4 bases, the J end lost 4 bases, and 13 bases lay between the germline ends. CDR3 length: 14 amino acids. Aged roughly 6 to 90, donors were systemically healthy Caucasians from Russia. A word on this clonotype: Its antigen is not known.

This clonotype originated in a man in his fifties or sixties in good health. The V and J genes are TRBV5-1 and TRBJ2-3; no reliable D call. The sample consisted of blood. This CDR3 is CASSSINPPDTQYF. The CDR3 DNA reads as TGCGCCAGCAGCAGTATTAACCCCCCAGATACGCAGTATTTT.